The 28 T cell receptor beta chains presented below share a single source sample, sequenced in a study of T cells in Graves' hyperthyroidism and ophthalmopathy. Amplification of TCR beta CDR3 regions used RNA as the template. An initial round of RT-PCR targeting the TCR CDR3 relied on the HTBI primer set. TCRdb itself ran the multiplex PCR reads through MiXCR, one entry per CDR3 protein. The sample holds about 700,000 distinct CDR3 sequences, 14% seen once. What was sequenced was blood. The receptors originated from a young woman with Graves' hyperthyroidism.

At least ten counts were recorded for this clonotype. This chain joins TRBV6-1 and TRBJ2-7, with 8 bases identical to TRBD2. The CDR3 runs 16 residues. The V segment lost 6 bases and the J segment 2 bases; nucleotides outside the gene matches: 12. Germline CDR1 and CDR2: MNHNS and SASEGT. CDR3 nucleotide sequence: TGTGCCAGCAGCCTCGGAGTACCGGGACTAGCCTACGAGCAGTACTTC. Protein product: CASSLGVPGLAYEQYF.

The sample holds many counts of this clonotype. The chain links TRBV12-3 or TRBV12-4 to TRBJ1-2; TRBD1 is a possible D gene (5 bases). Trimming left V 7 bases short and J 7 bases short, with 13 bases between. The CDR3 spans 12 residues. CDR3 loop: CASTLAGIGYTF. The CDR3 DNA sequence: TGTGCCAGCACCCTAGCAGGGATTGGCTACACCTTC.

This clonotype was observed many times. This rearrangement joins TRBV18 to TRBJ1-5; the D is unclear. The CDR3 is made up of 13 amino acids. Germline V gene sequence: CDR1 KGHSH, CDR2 LQKENI. Trimming cost V 6 bases and J 8 bases, with 14 bases left between them. In DNA form, the CDR3 reads TGTGCCAGCTCCACCGGGAGAGCGGAGCCCCAGCATTTT. It encodes CASSTGRAEPQHF.

This clonotype was counted between two and nine times. This chain uses TRBV6-5 with TRBJ2-2; D possibly uses TRBD1 or TRBD2 (6 bases each). V dropped 5 bases and J dropped 2 bases, with 12 bases sitting between them. CDR3 length: 15 amino acids. Germline CDR1 and CDR2: MNHEY and SVGAGI. The CDR3 is CASSLRGDNTGELFF. CDR3 bases: TGTGCCAGCAGTCTTAGGGGGGATAACACCGGGGAGCTGTTTTTT.

This clonotype was seen a handful of times. This chain joins TRBV20-1 and TRBJ1-1; D is undetermined. Looked up from germline, CDR1 is DFQATT and CDR2 is SNEGSKA (reference sequence). V dropped 6 bases and J dropped 0 bases, with 14 bases sitting between them. This CDR3 is built from 14 residues. The DNA for the CDR3 is TGCAGTGCCCGCAAGGGCAGCATGAACACTGAAGCTTTCTTT. Translated, it gives CSARKGSMNTEAFF.

V is TRBV3-1 and J is TRBJ2-1; 13 bases are shared with TRBD2. Looked up from germline, CDR1 is LGHDT and CDR2 is YNNKEL (reference sequence). Trimming at V came to 4 bases and at J to 7 bases, leaving 7 bases not matched to a gene. The CDR3 is 16 residues long. The DNA of the CDR3 is TGTGCCAGCAGCCGTACCGGGACTAGCGGGATAAATGAGCAGTTCTTC. This encodes CASSRTGTSGINEQFF.

There are a few counts of this clonotype. The CDR3 loop is CASATRTGDDEQYF. The CDR3 DNA reads TGTGCCAGCGCTACACGGACAGGGGACGATGAGCAGTACTTC. The rearrangement links TRBV5-4 to TRBJ2-7; 9 bases map to TRBD1. V dropped 7 bases and J dropped 7; count of bases not matched to a gene: 12. This CDR3 contains 14 residues. CDR1 and CDR2 (germline): SGHNT, YYREEE (reference sequence).

Comment on this clonotype: A much larger clone differs from this one at a single base, so this may be a read error. V gene TRBV20-1 combines with J gene TRBJ2-7, with TRBD1 matching 12 bases. The CDR3 is 15 amino acids. Germline CDR1 and CDR2: DFQATT and SNEGSKA (reference sequence). CDR3 bases: TGCAGTGCGGAAACCGGGACAGGGGGCGGCTACGAGCGGTACTTC. This encodes CSAETGTGGGYERYF.

The chain joins TRBV25-1 to TRBJ2-3, with D possibly matching TRBD2 (6 bases). The CDR3 is 13 amino acids. Trimming cost V 10 bases and J 5 bases, with 16 bases left between them. Germline lookup yields CDR1 MGHDK and CDR2 SYGVNS. CDR3 protein: CATSYGGIDTQYF. The CDR3 DNA reads TGTGCCACCTCTTATGGAGGGATAGATACGCAGTATTTT.

At least ten counts were recorded for this clonotype. This chain connects TRBV30 to TRBJ2-1; 8 positions match TRBD2. CDR1 and CDR2 (germline): GTSNPN, SVGIG (reference sequence). CDR3 length: 15 amino acids. Trimming removed 2 bases from V and 6 bases from J; junction bases left unmatched: 9. CDR3 nucleotides: TGTGCCTGGAGTTCAAGCGGGAGCGCCCTCAATGAGCAGTTCTTC. This encodes CAWSSSGSALNEQFF.

This clonotype was seen ten or more times. V and J are TRBV6-2 or TRBV6-3 and TRBJ2-1; the D call may be TRBD1 or TRBD2 (5 bases each). Per germline, CDR1 MNHEY and CDR2 SVGEGT. Trimming cost V 8 bases and J 8 bases, with 10 bases left between them. CDR3 length equals 11 residues. CDR3 coding DNA: TGTGCCAGCGATTCGGGACATGAGCAGTTCTTC. Translated, it gives CASDSGHEQFF.

This clonotype came up a few times. V gene TRBV7-9 combines with J gene TRBJ2-1; 8 bases match TRBD2. V lost 1 base and J lost 0; bases outside the gene matches: 5. CDR3 length equals 17 residues. In germline, CDR1 is SEHNR, CDR2 FQNEAQ (reference sequence). CDR3 in amino acids: CASSLGVAGHSYNEQFF. The CDR3 region has the DNA TGTGCCAGCAGCTTAGGTGTAGCGGGGCACTCCTACAATGAGCAGTTCTTC. Combining the CDR3 with reference TRBV7-9 and TRBJ2-1 gives the whole variable domain DTGVSQNPRHKITKRGQNVTFRCDPISEHNRLYWYRQTLGQGPEFLTYFQNEAQLEKSRLLSDRFSAERPKGSFSTLEIQRTEQGDSAMYLCASSLGVAGHSYNEQFFGPGTRLTVL.

The rearrangement uses TRBV12-3 or TRBV12-4 and TRBJ2-1; D unresolved. This CDR3 has 11 amino acids. Trimming cost V 5 bases and J 11 bases, with 10 bases left between them. The CDR3 DNA is TGTGCCAGCAGTAGGAGAGGCCAGCAGTTCTTC. Translated: CASSRRGQQFF.

This clonotype was found a few times. The V and J genes are TRBV24-1 and TRBJ2-1; possible D gene TRBD2, 6 bases. Trimming took off 6 bases at V and 3 bases at J, with 11 bases between the two ends. The CDR3 spans 14 residues. Germline V gives CDR1 KGHDR, CDR2 SFDVKD. The CDR3 region is CATSRDGSYNEQFF. The CDR3 DNA is TGTGCCACCAGTCGCGACGGGAGCTACAATGAGCAGTTCTTC.

This clonotype was seen repeatedly, ten times or more. The V and J genes are TRBV2 and TRBJ1-4; D is unresolved. The V and J ends lost 4 bases and 6 bases respectively, with 12 bases between them. Germline V CDR1 and CDR2: SNHLY, FYNNEI. The CDR3 loop spans 14 amino acids. CDR3 residues: CASSAVQRHEKLFF. CDR3 DNA sequence: TGTGCCAGCAGTGCCGTTCAAAGACATGAAAAACTGTTTTTT.

In nucleotides, the CDR3 is TGTGCCAGCAGTATTCGGGGCCCTACGAACACCGGGGAGCTGTTTTTT. It translates to CASSIRGPTNTGELFF. This chain uses TRBV6-1 with TRBJ2-2, with D tentatively TRBD1 or TRBD2 (5 bases each). Per germline, CDR1 MNHNS and CDR2 SASEGT. The CDR3 runs to 16 residues. The V end lost 5 bases, the J end lost 0 bases, and 13 bases lay between the germline ends.

The chain employs TRBV7-2 and TRBJ2-2; D might be TRBD1 (5 bases). Germline values: CDR1 SGHTA, CDR2 FQGNSA. V dropped 6 bases and J dropped 1 base, with 12 bases sitting between them. The CDR3 length is 15 residues. The CDR3 bases are TGTGCCAGCAGTTCATGGACATTGAACACCGGGGAGCTGTTTTTT. Protein sequence: CASSSWTLNTGELFF.

The table lists this clonotype with many counts. J is TRBJ1-2 and V is TRBV5-1; 7 bases line up with TRBD1. CDR3 length: 13 residues. J was trimmed by 3 bases and V by 4 bases; bases with no gene match: 3. Looked up from germline, CDR1 is SGHRS and CDR2 is YFSETQ. The CDR3 spells CASSITGDYGYTF. The CDR3 DNA reads as TGCGCCAGCAGCATTACAGGGGACTATGGCTACACCTTC.

The chain uses TRBV19 and TRBJ2-7, with TRBD1 identical over 7 bases. Germline lookup yields CDR1 LNHDA and CDR2 SQIVND (reference sequence). V shed 4 bases, J shed 0 bases, and the junction held 6 bases outside the gene matches. The CDR3 has 15 residues. For the CDR3, the DNA is TGTGCCAGTAGTAGCGCAGGACAGGCCTCCTACGAGCAGTACTTC. It is translated as CASSSAGQASYEQYF.

The rearrangement links TRBV6-9 to TRBJ2-3, with TRBD2 matching 9 bases. Germline V gene sequence: CDR1 MNHGY, CDR2 SVAAGI. After removal of 3 bases from V and 3 bases from J, the junction contained 10 bases not matched to a gene. This CDR3 region has 17 residues. CDR3 DNA: TGTGCCAGCAGTTACGGGAATAGCGGGAGCCGGACAGATACGCAGTATTTT. Translating gives CASSYGNSGSRTDTQYF.

The chain employs TRBV6-1 and TRBJ1-2; D ambiguous. V was clipped by 5 bases and J by 6 bases, with 10 bases between them. The CDR3 length is 12 residues. Germline CDR1 is MNHNS and CDR2 is SASEGT. The CDR3 DNA follows: TGTGCCAGCAGTCTCGCCCCGGATGGCTACACCTTC. This encodes CASSLAPDGYTF.

At least ten counts were recorded for this clonotype. This rearrangement joins TRBV18 to TRBJ2-1; the D gene could be TRBD1 or TRBD2 (5 bases each). With 3 bases removed from V and 0 bases from J, the gap between germline ends came to 12 bases. There are 16 residues in the CDR3. Germline V CDR1 and CDR2: KGHSH, LQKENI. The CDR3 is CASSPTWGSSYNEQFF. The CDR3 DNA reads TGTGCCAGCTCACCCACATGGGGGAGCTCCTACAATGAGCAGTTCTTC. Full variable domain (remainder filled in from reference TRBV18 and TRBJ2-1): NAGVMQNPRHLVRRRGQEARLRCSPMKGHSHVYWYRQLPEEGLKFMVYLQKENIIDESGMPKERFSAEFPKEGPSILRIQQVVRGDSAAYFCASSPTWGSSYNEQFFGPGTRLTVL.

The gene calls are TRBV9 and TRBJ2-7, with D perhaps matching TRBD1 (6 bases). V shed 4 bases and J shed 2 bases, with 13 bases lying between them. This CDR3 contains 14 residues. Germline CDR1 and CDR2: SGDLS and YYNGEE. For the CDR3, the DNA is TGTGCCAGCAGCCCAGGACAGAGCCCCTACGAGCAGTACTTC. It translates to CASSPGQSPYEQYF.

This clonotype was counted many times. J is TRBJ1-1 and V is TRBV28; TRBD1 agrees at 8 bases. The germline V gene encodes CDR1 MDHEN and CDR2 SYDVKM. V shed 3 bases, J shed 2 bases, and the junction held 2 bases outside the gene matches. The CDR3 extends over 14 amino acids. CDR3 residues: CASSFAGGNTEAFF. The CDR3 DNA sequence: TGTGCCAGCAGTTTTGCAGGGGGCAACACTGAAGCTTTCTTT.

As DNA, the CDR3 is TGTGCCAGCAGCTCCTCTAGCGGGCAAGAGCAGTTCTTC. Encoded protein: CASSSSSGQEQFF. J is TRBJ2-1 and V is TRBV9; TRBD2 aligns across 8 bases. CDR1 is SGDLS and CDR2 is YYNGEE in the germline V gene. The CDR3 loop spans 13 amino acids. V was pared by 4 bases and J by 10 bases, with 7 bases of the junction left unmatched.

This clonotype was counted between two and nine times. J is TRBJ2-5 and V is TRBV4-1, with D possibly matching TRBD1 (6 bases). This CDR3 comprises 13 residues. V lost 4 bases to trimming and J lost 5 bases, with 11 bases between them. Germline V gives CDR1 MGHRA, CDR2 YSYEKL. Here the CDR3 reads CASSRPRGETQYF. The CDR3 coding sequence is TGCGCCAGCAGCCGCCCGAGGGGGGAGACCCAGTACTTC.

This clonotype was seen at least ten times. In nucleotides, the CDR3 is TGTGCCTGGAGTGTACTCGCTAGCGCCATCTCCTACAATGAGCAGTTCTTC. Amino acid sequence: CAWSVLASAISYNEQFF. The rearrangement uses TRBV30 and TRBJ2-1; possibly TRBD2 for D (6 bases). V lost 0 bases and J lost 0, with 15 bases in between. The CDR3 runs 17 residues. From germline, CDR1 is GTSNPN and CDR2 SVGIG (reference sequence).

This chain connects TRBV6-1 to TRBJ1-5; D call uncertain. V lost 6 bases, J lost 1 base, and 10 bases lay in between. The CDR3 is made up of 14 amino acids. The germline V gene encodes CDR1 MNHNS and CDR2 SASEGT. The CDR3 DNA is TGTGCCAGCAGCCCCTCTCGGAGCAATCAGCCCCAGCATTTT. Encoded protein: CASSPSRSNQPQHF.